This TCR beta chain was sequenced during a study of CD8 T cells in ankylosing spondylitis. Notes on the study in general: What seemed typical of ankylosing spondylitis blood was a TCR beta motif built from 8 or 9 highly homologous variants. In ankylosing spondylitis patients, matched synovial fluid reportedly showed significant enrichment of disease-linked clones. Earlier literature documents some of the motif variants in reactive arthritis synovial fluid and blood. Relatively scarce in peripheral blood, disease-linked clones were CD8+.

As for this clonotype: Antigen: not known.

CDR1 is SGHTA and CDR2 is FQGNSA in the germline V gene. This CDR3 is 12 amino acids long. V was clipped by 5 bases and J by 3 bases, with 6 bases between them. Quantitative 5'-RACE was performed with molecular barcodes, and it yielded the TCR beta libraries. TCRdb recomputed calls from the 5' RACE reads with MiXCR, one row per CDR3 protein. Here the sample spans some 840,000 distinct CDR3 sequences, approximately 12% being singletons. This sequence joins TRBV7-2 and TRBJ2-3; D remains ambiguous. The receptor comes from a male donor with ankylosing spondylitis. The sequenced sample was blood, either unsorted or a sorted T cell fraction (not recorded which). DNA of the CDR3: TGTGCCAGCAGCCGTTGGACAGATACGCAGTATTTT. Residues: CASSRWTDTQYF.